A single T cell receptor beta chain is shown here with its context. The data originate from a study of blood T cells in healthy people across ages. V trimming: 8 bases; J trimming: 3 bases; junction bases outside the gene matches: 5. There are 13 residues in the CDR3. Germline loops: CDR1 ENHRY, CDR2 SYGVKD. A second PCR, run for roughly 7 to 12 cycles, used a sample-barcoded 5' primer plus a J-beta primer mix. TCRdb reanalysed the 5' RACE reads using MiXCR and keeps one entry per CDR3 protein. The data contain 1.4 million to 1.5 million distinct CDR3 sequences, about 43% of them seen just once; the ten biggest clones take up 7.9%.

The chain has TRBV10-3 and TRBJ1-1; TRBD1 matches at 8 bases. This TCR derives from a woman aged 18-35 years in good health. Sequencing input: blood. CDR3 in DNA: TGTGCCATCTCCCCGACAGGGGACACTGAAGCTTTCTTT. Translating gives CAISPTGDTEAFF.